This TCR beta chain came from a study of CXCR3-negative and CXCR3-positive naive CD8 T cells. About the research overall: Roughly 135 million TRB reads were obtained overall (about 1.5 +/- 0.3 million per library).

This CDR3 spans 13 amino acids. CDR1 DFQATT and CDR2 SNEGSKA come from the germline V gene (reference sequence). Regarding this clonotype: Antigen unknown.

Study results and limitations: Comparison of naive cells showed more hydrophobic TRB CDR3s in CXCR3-positive than in CXCR3-negative naive cells. Naive cells, whether CXCR3-negative or CXCR3-positive, had similar TRBV-TRBJ usage, while memory cells differed. Cryopreserved cells partially lost CXCR3 expression, and fresh PBMCs were used in most assays. Relative to memory CD8+ cells, whose diversity was much lower, both naive subsets had comparably high diversity.

The authors prepared UMI-labeled TRB cDNA libraries by 5' RACE. Reprocessing the 5' RACE reads, TCRdb reports a single entry for every CDR3 protein and omits DNA. The repertoire shows about 84,000 distinct CDR3 sequences; the top ten hold roughly 0.59%. The sequenced sample was naive CXCR3+ CD8+ T cells from blood. Subset defined: CD45RO-CCR7+CD27+CD95- naive CD8+ T cells expressing CXCR3 (TNR3+). The rearrangement links TRBV20-1 to TRBJ2-7; TCRdb indicates TRBD2, and absent DNA this call remains unverified. This receptor was obtained from a human donor in good health. Some clones in this sample may be carry-over from other donors' samples. The CDR3 spells CSARGSGNYEQYF.